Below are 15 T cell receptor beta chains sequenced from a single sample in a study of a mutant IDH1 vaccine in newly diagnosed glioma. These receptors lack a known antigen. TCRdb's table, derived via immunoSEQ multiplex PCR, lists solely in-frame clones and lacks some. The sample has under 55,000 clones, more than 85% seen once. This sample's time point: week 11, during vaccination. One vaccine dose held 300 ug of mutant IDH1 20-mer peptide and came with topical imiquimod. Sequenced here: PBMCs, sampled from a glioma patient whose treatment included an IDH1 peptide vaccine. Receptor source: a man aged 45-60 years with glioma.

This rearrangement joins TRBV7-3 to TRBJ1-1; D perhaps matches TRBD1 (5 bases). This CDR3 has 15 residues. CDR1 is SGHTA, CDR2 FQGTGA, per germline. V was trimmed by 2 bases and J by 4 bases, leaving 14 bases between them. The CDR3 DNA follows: TGTGCCAGCAGCTTAGTAGGGGCGGTGAGCACTGAAGCTTTCTTT. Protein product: CASSLVGAVSTEAFF.

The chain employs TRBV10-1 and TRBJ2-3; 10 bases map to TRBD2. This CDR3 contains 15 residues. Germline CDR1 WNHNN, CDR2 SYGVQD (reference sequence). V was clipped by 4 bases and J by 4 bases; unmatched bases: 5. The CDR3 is CASSAAGGRSDTQYF. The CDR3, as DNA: TGCGCCAGCAGTGCAGCGGGAGGGCGCTCAGATACGCAGTATTTT.

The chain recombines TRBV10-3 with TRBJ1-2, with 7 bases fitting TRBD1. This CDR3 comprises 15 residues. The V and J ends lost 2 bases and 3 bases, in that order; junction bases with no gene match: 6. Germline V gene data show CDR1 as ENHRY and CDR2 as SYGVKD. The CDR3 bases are TGTGCCATCAGTGAGACAGGGGTTCACGACTATGGCTACACCTTC. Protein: CAISETGVHDYGYTF.

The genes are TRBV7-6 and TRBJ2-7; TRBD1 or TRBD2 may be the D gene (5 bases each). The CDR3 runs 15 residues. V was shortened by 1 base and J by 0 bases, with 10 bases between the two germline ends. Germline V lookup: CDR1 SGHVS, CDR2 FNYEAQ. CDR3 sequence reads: CASSLEGRNSYEQYF. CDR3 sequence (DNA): TGTGCCAGCAGCTTAGAGGGACGGAACTCCTACGAGCAGTACTTC.

The DNA for the CDR3 is TGTGCCAGCAGTTTCCGGGGCTATGGCTACACCTTC. Its translation: CASSFRGYGYTF. The chain joins TRBV28 to TRBJ1-2; D call uncertain. Germline-derived CDR1 and CDR2 are MDHEN and SYDVKM. V shed 3 bases and J shed 4 bases, with 6 bases lying between them. The CDR3 is 12 amino acids.

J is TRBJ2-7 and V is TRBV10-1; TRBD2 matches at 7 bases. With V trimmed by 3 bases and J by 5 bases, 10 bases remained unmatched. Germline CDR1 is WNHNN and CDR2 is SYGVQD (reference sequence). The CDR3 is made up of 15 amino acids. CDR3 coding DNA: TGCGCCAGCAGTGAACGAGGGAGGGCCTTAGACGAGCAGTACTTC. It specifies CASSERGRALDEQYF.

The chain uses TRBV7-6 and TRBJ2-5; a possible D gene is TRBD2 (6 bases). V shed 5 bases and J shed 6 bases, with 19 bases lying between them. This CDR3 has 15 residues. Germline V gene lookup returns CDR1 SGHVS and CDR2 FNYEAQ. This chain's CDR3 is CASSDLRGAGKTQYF. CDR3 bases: TGTGCCAGCAGCGACCTACGAGGGGCGGGAAAGACCCAGTACTTC.

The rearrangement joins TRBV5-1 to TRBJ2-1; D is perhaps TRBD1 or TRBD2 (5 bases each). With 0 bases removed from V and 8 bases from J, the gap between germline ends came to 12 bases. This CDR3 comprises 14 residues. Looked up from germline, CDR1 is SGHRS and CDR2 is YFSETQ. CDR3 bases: TGCGCCAGCAGCTTGGCCTGGGGGAGTGATGAGCAGTTCTTC. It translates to CASSLAWGSDEQFF.

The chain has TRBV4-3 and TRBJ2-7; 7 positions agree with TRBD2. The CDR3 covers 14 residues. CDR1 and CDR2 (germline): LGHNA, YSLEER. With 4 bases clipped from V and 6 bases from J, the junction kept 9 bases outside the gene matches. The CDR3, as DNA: TGCGCCAGCAGCCCTTACCGGGGGGAAGGCGAGCAGTACTTC. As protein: CASSPYRGEGEQYF.

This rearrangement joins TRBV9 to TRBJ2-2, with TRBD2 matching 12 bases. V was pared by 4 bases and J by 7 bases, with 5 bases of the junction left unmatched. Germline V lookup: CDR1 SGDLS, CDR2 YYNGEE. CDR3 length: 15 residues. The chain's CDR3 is CASSPTSGSGGELFF. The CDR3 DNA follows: TGTGCCAGCAGCCCGACTAGCGGGAGCGGCGGGGAGCTGTTTTTT.

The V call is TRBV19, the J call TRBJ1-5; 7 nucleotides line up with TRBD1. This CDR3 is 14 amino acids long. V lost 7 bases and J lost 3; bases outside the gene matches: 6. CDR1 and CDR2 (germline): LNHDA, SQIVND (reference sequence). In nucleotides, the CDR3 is TGTGCCAGTACTACGACAGGGCACAATCAGCCCCAGCATTTT. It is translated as CASTTTGHNQPQHF.

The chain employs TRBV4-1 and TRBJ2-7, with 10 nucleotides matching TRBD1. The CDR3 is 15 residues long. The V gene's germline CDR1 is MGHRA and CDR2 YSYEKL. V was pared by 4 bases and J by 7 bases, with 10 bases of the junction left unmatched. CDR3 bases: TGCGCCAGCAGCCCGATGACAGGGGGCACGGGTGAGCAGTACTTC. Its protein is CASSPMTGGTGEQYF.

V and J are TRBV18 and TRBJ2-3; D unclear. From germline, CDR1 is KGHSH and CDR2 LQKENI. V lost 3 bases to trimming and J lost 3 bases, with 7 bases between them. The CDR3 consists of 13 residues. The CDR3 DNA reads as TGTGCCAGCTCACCTGGCGGAACAGATACGCAGTATTTT. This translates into CASSPGGTDTQYF.

The CDR3, as DNA: TGTGCCAGCACCGGGACAGTTAATGAAAAACTGTTTTTT. This codes for CASTGTVNEKLFF. J is TRBJ1-4 and V is TRBV6-1; 7 bases align to TRBD1. Per the germline V gene, CDR1 is MNHNS and CDR2 is SASEGT. The V gene end was trimmed by 7 bases and the J gene end by 4 bases; junction bases not matched to a gene: 3. This CDR3 contains 13 residues.

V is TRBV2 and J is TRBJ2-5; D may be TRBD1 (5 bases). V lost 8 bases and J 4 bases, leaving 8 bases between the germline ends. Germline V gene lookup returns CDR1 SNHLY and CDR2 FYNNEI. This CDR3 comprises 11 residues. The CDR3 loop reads CASGAAETQYF. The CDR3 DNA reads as TGTGCCAGCGGGGCTGCAGAGACCCAGTACTTC.